This is a list of T cell receptor beta chains from one sample in a study of cytomegalovirus exposure and HLA in healthy donors. Generated by immunoSEQ multiplex PCR, the TCRdb table keeps only in-frame clones and is missing some. The repertoire has 120,000 to 150,000 clones, around 80% of them found once; the top ten carry about 5%. Sequencing input: PBMCs. These receptor sequences come from a male donor in good health and CMV-seronegative. The CDR3 runs from the conserved cysteine through the conserved F or W. The order of the fields is J gene, V gene, CDR3 protein.

TRBJ1-4	TRBV2	CASCPTNSEKLFF
TRBJ1-2	TRBV7-9	CASSLITNYGYTF
TRBJ1-6	TRBV5-4	CASSLPAGTGQSPLHF
TRBJ2-7	TRBV5-1	CASSLGVGTSGDYEQYF
TRBJ2-1	TRBV10-3	CAIAGPSNEQFF
TRBJ2-1	TRBV5-1	CASSFGGAGEQFF
TRBJ2-7	TRBV30	CAWSAGTASNEQYF
TRBJ2-7	TRBV28	CASIYSGGSSYEQYF
TRBJ2-7	TRBV6-5	CAISGQTYSYEQYF
TRBJ1-2	TRBV6-5	CASSLWTGDDGYTF
TRBJ2-3	TRBV5-4	CASSLERGDGDTQYF
TRBJ2-2	TRBV10-3	CAISGGRTGRTGELFF
TRBJ2-3	TRBV9	CASSVDWGADTQYF
TRBJ2-1	TRBV7-2	CASSLAGAGFSSYNEQFF
TRBJ2-7	TRBV28	CAESSAGASYEQYF
TRBJ1-5	TRBV4-2	CASSQGQANQPQHF
TRBJ2-1	TRBV28	CASSLKREGGRTYNEQFF
TRBJ1-5	TRBV19	CASSIRGTAYSNQPQHF
TRBJ2-7	TRBV4-3	CASSPGQGETYEQYF
TRBJ2-2	TRBV5-5	CASSSRGQGNTGELFF
TRBJ2-6	TRBV5-1	CASSAGGNSGANVLTF
TRBJ1-1	TRBV12-5	CASGLIIRGVPTEAFF
TRBJ2-7	TRBV7-2	CASSFNPYEQYF
TRBJ1-5	TRBV7-4	CASSSLETAGMGAQHF
TRBJ2-2	TRBV9	CASSDQTNLAGGELFF
TRBJ1-1	TRBV4-3	CASSQDRGGGTEAFF
TRBJ2-2	TRBV5-1	CASSQGTSGKYTGELFF
TRBJ2-7	TRBV10-2	CASSESGGTARPLDEQYF
TRBJ1-1	TRBV6-6	CASSYSRTEAFF
TRBJ2-5	TRBV15	CATSQAGGQETQYF
TRBJ1-2	TRBV5-1	CASSLEGQRYGYTF
TRBJ2-1	TRBV4-3	CASSQTPRGNEQFF
TRBJ1-2	TRBV6-1	CASSEQTGVYGGYTF
TRBJ2-1	TRBV5-4	CASSRDLVNNEQFF
TRBJ1-1	TRBV19	CASSDRTVRSEAFF
TRBJ1-1	TRBV9	CASSVRGFRDTEAFF
TRBJ2-5	TRBV6-5	CASSLYGSREQYF
TRBJ2-5	TRBV30	CAWSRDRRETQYF
TRBJ1-5	TRBV30	CAWGGAGNQPQHF
TRBJ1-5	TRBV27	CASSFSGSSNQPQHF
TRBJ1-5	TRBV7-2	CASSLRDRGGRGSNQPQHF
TRBJ1-1	TRBV28	CASSTWNTEAFF